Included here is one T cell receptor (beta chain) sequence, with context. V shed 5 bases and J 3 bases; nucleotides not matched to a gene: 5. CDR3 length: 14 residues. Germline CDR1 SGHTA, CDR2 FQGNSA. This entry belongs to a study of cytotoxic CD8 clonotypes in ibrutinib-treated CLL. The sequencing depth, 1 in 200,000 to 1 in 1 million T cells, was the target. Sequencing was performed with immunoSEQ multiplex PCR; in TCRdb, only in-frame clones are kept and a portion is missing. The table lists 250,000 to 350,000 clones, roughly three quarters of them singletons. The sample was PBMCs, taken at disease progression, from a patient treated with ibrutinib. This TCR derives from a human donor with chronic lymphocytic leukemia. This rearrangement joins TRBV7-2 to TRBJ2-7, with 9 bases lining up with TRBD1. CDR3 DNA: TGTGCCAGCAGCACCGGGACAGGGTTCTACGAGCAGTACTTC. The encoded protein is CASSTGTGFYEQYF.